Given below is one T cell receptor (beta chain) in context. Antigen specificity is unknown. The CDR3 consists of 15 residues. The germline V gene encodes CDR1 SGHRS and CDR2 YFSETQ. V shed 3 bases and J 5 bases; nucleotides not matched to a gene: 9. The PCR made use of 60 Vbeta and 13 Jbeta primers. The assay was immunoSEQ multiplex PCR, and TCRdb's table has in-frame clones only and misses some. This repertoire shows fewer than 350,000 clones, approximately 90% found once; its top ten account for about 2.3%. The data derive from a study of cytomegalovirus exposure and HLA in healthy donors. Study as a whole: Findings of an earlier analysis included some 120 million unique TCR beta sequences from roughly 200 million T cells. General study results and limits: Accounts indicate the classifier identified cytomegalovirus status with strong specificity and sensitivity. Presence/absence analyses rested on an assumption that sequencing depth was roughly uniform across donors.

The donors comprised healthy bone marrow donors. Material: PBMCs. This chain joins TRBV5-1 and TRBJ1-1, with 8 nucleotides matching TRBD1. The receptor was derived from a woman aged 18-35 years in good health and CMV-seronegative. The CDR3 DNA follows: TGCGCCAGCAGCTATCCAGGGGGCGTCTGGACTGAAGCTTTCTTT. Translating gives CASSYPGGVWTEAFF.